This TCR beta chain was documented in a study of T-cell reconstitution after alpha-beta-depleted transplantation in children. Researchers prepared the TCRbeta library using unique molecular identifiers, the study reports. One entry per CDR3 protein, called by TCRdb with MiXCR from the PCR reads. The table records some 590,000 distinct CDR3 sequences, about 10% of them present only once. This clonotype was recorded many times. The CDR3 contains 15 residues. Germline V gene sequence: CDR1 MDHEN, CDR2 SYDVKM. V lost 3 bases, J lost 4 bases, and 15 bases lay in between. The material sequenced was PBMCs from the stem cell graft donor, taken from the stem cell graft. The source is a human donor who donated a stem cell graft to a child with acute myeloid leukemia. The rearrangement links TRBV28 to TRBJ1-1, with D possibly TRBD1 on 5 matching bases. Here the CDR3 reads CASSFSGRAVTEAFF. In DNA form, the CDR3 reads TGTGCCAGCAGTTTTAGTGGCAGGGCGGTCACTGAAGCTTTCTTT.